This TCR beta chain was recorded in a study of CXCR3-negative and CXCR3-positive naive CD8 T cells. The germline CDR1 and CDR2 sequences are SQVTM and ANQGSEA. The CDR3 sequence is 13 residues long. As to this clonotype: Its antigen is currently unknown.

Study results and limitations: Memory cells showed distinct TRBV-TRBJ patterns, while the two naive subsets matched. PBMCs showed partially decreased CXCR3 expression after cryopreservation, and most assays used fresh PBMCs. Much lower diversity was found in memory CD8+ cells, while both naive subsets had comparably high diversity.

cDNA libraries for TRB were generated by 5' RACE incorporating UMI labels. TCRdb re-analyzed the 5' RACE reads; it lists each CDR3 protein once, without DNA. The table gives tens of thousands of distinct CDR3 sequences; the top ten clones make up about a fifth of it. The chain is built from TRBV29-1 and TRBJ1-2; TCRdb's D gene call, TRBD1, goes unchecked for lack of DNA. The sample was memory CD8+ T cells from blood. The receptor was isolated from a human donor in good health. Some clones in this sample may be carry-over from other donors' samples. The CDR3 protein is CSVGPTGGHGYTF.